Below, 6 T cell receptor beta chains from the same sample are listed, as sequenced in a study of T cells in tuberculosis. Time point reported: new active TB diagnosis, blood taken before or within 7 days of starting treatment. Libraries were prepared by immunoSEQ multiplex PCR; TCRdb keeps only in-frame clonotypes and omits some of them. The table lists some 31,000 clones, around 90% of them singletons, with 2% to 3% in the top ten. The source material was PBMCs, sampled at tuberculosis diagnosis. The receptors stem from an adult with tuberculosis.

The rearrangement uses TRBV6-5 and TRBJ2-1; 7 nucleotides line up with TRBD1. The CDR3 has 14 amino acids. V trimming: 6 bases; J trimming: 5 bases; junction bases outside the gene matches: 7. Germline V lookup: CDR1 MNHEY, CDR2 SVGAGI. CDR3 sequence: CASRRPTGHNEQFF. CDR3 nucleotides: TGTGCCAGCAGACGACCGACAGGGCACAATGAGCAGTTCTTC.

V usage is TRBV6-1 and J usage is TRBJ1-1; 7 bases map to TRBD1. The germline V gene encodes CDR1 MNHNS and CDR2 SASEGT. The CDR3 spans 14 residues. Trimming at V came to 6 bases and at J to 4 bases, leaving 8 bases not matched to a gene. The CDR3 nucleotides read TGTGCCAGCAGCGTTTTACAGGGGAGCACTGAAGCTTTCTTT. Translation gives CASSVLQGSTEAFF.

The chain links TRBV25-1 to TRBJ1-6; D may be TRBD1 (6 bases). Germline CDR1 is MGHDK and CDR2 is SYGVNS. This CDR3 has 12 amino acids. Trimming removed 6 bases from V and 9 bases from J, with 9 bases in between. As DNA, the CDR3 is TGTGCCAGCAGAGTAGGGGGTTCACCCCTCCACTTT. This gives the protein CASRVGGSPLHF.

The chain uses TRBV2 and TRBJ1-4; 9 bases match TRBD1. This CDR3 is built from 15 residues. Germline V lookup: CDR1 SNHLY, CDR2 FYNNEI. The V and J ends lost 6 bases and 4 bases, in that order; junction bases with no gene match: 6. CDR3 region: CASRRTGARNEKLFF. DNA for the CDR3: TGTGCCAGCAGACGGACAGGGGCCCGTAATGAAAAACTGTTTTTT.

This chain uses TRBV6-1 with TRBJ1-5; 8 nucleotides agree with TRBD1. Unmatched junction bases numbered 2, after V lost 6 bases and J lost 1 base. CDR3 length equals 14 residues. Germline V CDR1 and CDR2: MNHNS, SASEGT. CDR3 DNA sequence: TGTGCCAGCAGCGGACAGGGCAGCAATCAGCCCCAGCATTTT. It yields the protein CASSGQGSNQPQHF.

Only one count was recorded for this clone. This chain joins TRBV19 and TRBJ2-7; D is unresolved. The CDR3 is made up of 14 amino acids. The V and J ends lost 4 bases and 1 base respectively, with 11 bases between them. Germline CDR1 and CDR2: LNHDA and SQIVND (reference sequence). CDR3 sequence: CASSTTVKSYEQYF. Written as DNA, the CDR3 is TGTGCCAGTAGTACAACAGTGAAATCCTACGAGCAGTACTTC.